This T cell receptor beta chain was recovered during a study of radiotherapy plus CTLA-4 blockade in lung cancer. The count of this clone is one. The CDR3 runs 13 residues. Trimming took 6 bases from V and 8 from J; bases not matched to a gene: 8. Per germline, CDR1 MDHEN and CDR2 SYDVKM. The data were produced by immunoSEQ multiplex PCR, yet TCRdb's version contains in-frame clones alone and is incomplete. The table lists roughly 76,000 clones, roughly 74% of them singletons. Material: peripheral blood, obtained from a patient treated with radiotherapy plus ipilimumab. V usage is TRBV28 and J usage is TRBJ1-2, with TRBD1 matching over 8 bases. The origin of this receptor is a human donor with non-small cell lung cancer whose response to radiotherapy plus ipilimumab could not be evaluated. CDR3 residues: CASRLTGERGYTF. DNA for the CDR3: TGTGCCAGCAGACTGACAGGGGAGAGAGGCTACACCTTC.